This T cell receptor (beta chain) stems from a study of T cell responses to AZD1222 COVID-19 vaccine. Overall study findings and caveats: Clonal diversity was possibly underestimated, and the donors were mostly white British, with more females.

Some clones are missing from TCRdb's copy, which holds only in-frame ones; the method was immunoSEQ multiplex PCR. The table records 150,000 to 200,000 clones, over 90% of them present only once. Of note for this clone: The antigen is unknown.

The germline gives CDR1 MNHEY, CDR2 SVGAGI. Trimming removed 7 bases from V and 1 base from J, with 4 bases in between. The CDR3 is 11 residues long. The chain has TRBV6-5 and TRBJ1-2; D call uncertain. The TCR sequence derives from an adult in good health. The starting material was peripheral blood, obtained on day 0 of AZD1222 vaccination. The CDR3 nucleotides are TGTGCCAGCAACCGTAACTATGGCTACACCTTC. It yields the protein CASNRNYGYTF.